Following are 10 T cell receptor beta chains from one sample sequenced in a study of blood T cell repertoires in COVID-19. Assay: immunoSEQ multiplex PCR; the TCRdb copy retains only in-frame clones and omits some. The sample has about 170,000 clones, around 82% seen once. The sequenced sample consisted of peripheral blood. The receptors here all came from a human donor with acute or convalescent COVID-19. The donor label of this sample is uncertain.

The chain is built from TRBV18 and TRBJ2-1, with D hard to call. Germline V gene data show CDR1 as KGHSH and CDR2 as LQKENI. There are 15 residues in the CDR3. V was trimmed by 1 base and J by 0 bases, leaving 7 bases between them. The CDR3 sequence is CASSPLPSSYNEQFF. The CDR3 nucleotides are TGTGCCAGCTCACCACTCCCGAGCTCCTACAATGAGCAGTTCTTC.

V gene TRBV5-4 combines with J gene TRBJ2-3; maybe TRBD2 (6 bases). The CDR3 is 16 residues long. Germline V lookup: CDR1 SGHNT, CDR2 YYREEE (reference sequence). V was cut by 2 bases and J by 1 base, with 14 bases left in between. The CDR3 DNA follows: TGTGCCAGCAGCTTATCTCGGGGGACCCGCACAGATACGCAGTATTTT. Protein product: CASSLSRGTRTDTQYF.

The J gene is TRBJ1-4, the V gene TRBV19, with 7 positions matching TRBD1. The CDR3 is 14 amino acids. Losses at the gene ends were 3 bases for V and 5 bases for J; bases not matched to a gene: 3. In germline, CDR1 is LNHDA, CDR2 SQIVND (reference sequence). CDR3 nucleotides: TGTGCCAGTAGTATTACGGGACAGAATGAAAAACTGTTTTTT. Protein: CASSITGQNEKLFF.

The V call is TRBV5-6, the J call TRBJ1-5; perhaps TRBD1 as D (5 bases). Trimming removed 4 bases from V and 4 bases from J, with 12 bases in between. Per germline, CDR1 SGHDT and CDR2 YYEEEE. There are 14 residues in the CDR3. CDR3 DNA sequence: TGTGCCAGCAGCGCCGGACACCTAAATCAGCCCCAGCATTTT. Residues: CASSAGHLNQPQHF.

This chain joins TRBV7-3 and TRBJ2-3; 9 bases are a match to TRBD2. Germline lookup yields CDR1 SGHTA and CDR2 FQGTGA. This CDR3 has 15 amino acids. V shed 1 base, J shed 6 bases, and the junction held 5 bases outside the gene matches. CDR3: CASSLMAGGVDTQYF. In DNA form, the CDR3 reads TGTGCCAGCAGCTTAATGGCGGGAGGGGTGGATACGCAGTATTTT.

Here the CDR3 DNA reads TGTGCCAGCAGTTACTCGAGCAGGGGAAGACAGCCCCAGCATTTT. Translating gives CASSYSSRGRQPQHF. J is TRBJ1-5 and V is TRBV6-5, with D tentatively TRBD1 (6 bases). The CDR3 is made up of 15 amino acids. Germline CDR1 reads MNHEY; CDR2 reads SVGAGI. Trimming took 0 bases from V and 7 from J, leaving 13 bases between them.

This rearrangement joins TRBV6-1 to TRBJ1-5; D not resolved. The V gene's germline CDR1 is MNHNS and CDR2 SASEGT. Trimming left V 1 base short and J 7 bases short, with 14 bases between. This CDR3 contains 15 residues. The CDR3 DNA is TGTGCCAGCAGTGAAGAAGTAGCGGGATTGCAGCCCCAGCATTTT. Its translation: CASSEEVAGLQPQHF.

This clone appeared a single time. V is TRBV11-3 and J is TRBJ2-3; the match to TRBD2 covers 9 bases. The ends lost 0 bases at V and 5 bases at J; junction bases unmatched: 6. This CDR3 contains 16 residues. Germline V gene data show CDR1 as SGHNT and CDR2 as YENEEA. The CDR3 here is CASSLDGGRAEDTQYF. As DNA, the CDR3 is TGTGCCAGCAGCTTAGACGGCGGGAGGGCTGAAGATACGCAGTATTTT.

The J gene is TRBJ1-5, the V gene TRBV12-3 or TRBV12-4; no reliable D call. Trimming pared 2 bases from V and 9 bases from J, leaving 11 bases between. This CDR3 is 13 amino acids long. In nucleotides, the CDR3 is TGTGCCAGCAGTTTATCGGTGAGCCGGCCCCAGCATTTT. This sequence encodes CASSLSVSRPQHF.

The rearrangement uses TRBV6-5 and TRBJ1-2; D is unclear. This CDR3 region has 13 residues. The germline gives CDR1 MNHEY, CDR2 SVGAGI. V lost 6 bases and J lost 5, with 13 bases in between. CDR3 nucleotides: TGTGCCAGCAGGGTTCCTAGTCTATATGGCTACACCTTC. Residues: CASRVPSLYGYTF.